Included here is one T cell receptor beta chain sequence, with context. Its specificity is not known. This CDR3 is built from 13 residues. CDR1 and CDR2 from the germline V gene are SGHRS and YFSETQ. V lost 0 bases to trimming and J lost 9 bases, with 12 bases between them. This sample is drawn from a study of T-cell reconstitution after alpha-beta-depleted transplantation in children. Study-level results: Reported findings indicate that, about two months after transplant, alpha-beta T cells came from several hundred expanded clones, which were derived from non-depleted graft cells.

Preparation of the TCRbeta library involved a method that used unique molecular identifiers. MiXCR, run by TCRdb on the PCR reads, gives a single entry per CDR3 protein. The sample carries a few hundred thousand distinct CDR3 sequences, 15% to 20% recorded once. This sample comprised PBMCs, mostly from graft donor cells, obtained 360 days after TCRalphabeta/CD19-depleted stem cell transplant. The chain couples TRBV5-1 to TRBJ1-1; possible D gene TRBD1, 6 bases. This TCR derives from a boy in the first two years of life who had a stem cell transplant for Wiskott-Aldrich syndrome, so the T cells may come from the graft donor. The CDR3 coding sequence is TGCGCCAGCAGCTTGGGTTTAACAGGGCAAGCTTTCTTT. This translates into CASSLGLTGQAFF.